The 14 T cell receptor beta chains below were found in one sample sequenced in a study of blood T cell repertoires in COVID-19. The protocol was immunoSEQ multiplex PCR, while the TCRdb copy is restricted to in-frame clones and leaves out a portion. The table lists approximately 250,000 clones, about 80% of them singletons. The source material was peripheral blood. The receptors stem from a woman between 45 and 65 years old with acute or convalescent COVID-19.

The chain combines TRBV5-1 with TRBJ2-4; possibly TRBD1 for D (6 bases). The V end was cut by 0 bases, the J end by 5 bases, with 18 bases between. Germline values: CDR1 SGHRS, CDR2 YFSETQ. There are 17 residues in the CDR3. In DNA, the CDR3 is TGCGCCAGCAGCTTGGAGTTTTTTCGTTCAGGGGAAAACATTCAGTACTTC. This gives the protein CASSLEFFRSGENIQYF. Drawing the rest from reference TRBV5-1 and TRBJ2-4, the complete variable domain is KAGVTQTPRYLIKTRGQQVTLSCSPISGHRSVSWYQQTPGQGLQFLFEYFSETQRNKGNFPGRFSGRQFSNSRSEMNVSTLELGDSALYLCASSLEFFRSGENIQYFGAGTRLSVL.

The chain uses TRBV19 and TRBJ1-2; D unresolved. V dropped 3 bases and J dropped 0 bases, with 8 bases sitting between them. Germline values: CDR1 LNHDA, CDR2 SQIVND (reference sequence). The CDR3 length is 14 residues. CDR3 loop: CASSITVANYGYTF. CDR3 DNA sequence: TGTGCCAGTAGTATCACGGTCGCTAACTATGGCTACACCTTC.

Here the CDR3 DNA reads TGCAGCGTTGAACAGGGGGCGGACACTGAAGCTTTCTTT. Its protein product is CSVEQGADTEAFF. The chain has TRBV29-1 and TRBJ1-1; 8 bases match TRBD1. The V and J ends lost 2 bases and 3 bases, in that order; junction bases with no gene match: 2. Germline lookup yields CDR1 SQVTM and CDR2 ANQGSEA. CDR3 length equals 13 residues.

The chain has TRBV21-1 and TRBJ2-1; TRBD2, as called in the table, went unchecked against the DNA. TRBV21-1 has pseudogene status. This CDR3 region has 17 residues. The DNA for the CDR3 is TGTGCCAGCAGCAAAAAACTAGCGGGGACCTCCTACAATGAGCAGTTCTTC. Amino acids: CASSKKLAGTSYNEQFF.

The chain carries TRBV28 and TRBJ1-2; D call uncertain. V shed 2 bases and J shed 4 bases, with 14 bases lying between them. CDR1 is MDHEN and CDR2 is SYDVKM in the germline V gene. The CDR3 consists of 15 residues. The DNA of the CDR3 is TGTGCCAGCAGTTTACCCCCGAGGGATGTCTATGGCTACACCTTC. This sequence encodes CASSLPPRDVYGYTF.

This rearrangement joins TRBV7-9 to TRBJ2-2; 9 positions agree with TRBD2. CDR3 length equals 17 residues. Germline assignment: CDR1 SEHNR and CDR2 FQNEAQ (reference sequence). V lost 10 bases to trimming and J lost 5 bases; unmatched junction nucleotides: 17. DNA of the CDR3: TGTGCCACCCTAACTCCTAGCGGGGAAGGTGTGACCGGGGAGCTGTTTTTT. Translation: CATLTPSGEGVTGELFF.

J is TRBJ1-2 and V is TRBV5-6; tentatively, D is TRBD1 (6 bases). The CDR3 contains 15 residues. Germline V lookup: CDR1 SGHDT, CDR2 YYEEEE. Trimming shortened V by 4 bases and J by 0 bases, and 13 bases separated the two germline ends. For the CDR3, the DNA is TGTGCCAGCAGCAAGGGACATTACTCTAACTATGGCTACACCTTC. Its translation is CASSKGHYSNYGYTF. Supplemented by reference TRBV5-6 and TRBJ1-2, the full variable domain reads DAGVTQSPTHLIKTRGQQVTLRCSPKSGHDTVSWYQQALGQGPQFIFQYYEEEERQRGNFPDRFSGHQFPNYSSELNVNALLLGDSALYLCASSKGHYSNYGYTFGSGTRLTVV.

This clone showed up just once. The rearrangement uses TRBV19 and TRBJ2-5; D not resolved. Per the germline V gene, CDR1 is LNHDA and CDR2 is SQIVND (reference sequence). The CDR3 sequence is 13 residues long. V was pared by 5 bases and J by 1 base, with 8 bases between. CDR3 amino acids: CASSRVTQETQYF. Written as DNA, the CDR3 is TGTGCCAGTAGTCGGGTAACCCAAGAGACCCAGTACTTC.

This clone was seen a few times. CDR3 loop: CSVSERTGGIGYTF. The DNA of the CDR3 is TGCAGCGTATCAGAACGGACAGGGGGCATTGGCTACACCTTC. The V gene is TRBV29-1, the J gene TRBJ1-2, with TRBD1 matching over 11 bases. V lost 6 bases, J lost 7 bases, and 10 bases stayed unmatched. Germline CDR1 and CDR2: SQVTM and ANQGSEA. The CDR3 totals 14 residues. Full variable domain (missing parts from reference TRBV29-1 and TRBJ1-2): SAVISQKPSRDICQRGTSLTIQCQVDSQVTMMFWYRQQPGQSLTLIATANQGSEATYESGFVIDKFPISRPNLTFSTLTVSNMSPEDSSIYLCSVSERTGGIGYTFGSGTRLTVV.

The J gene is TRBJ1-5, the V gene TRBV4-2; 8 nucleotides agree with TRBD1. V was pared by 0 bases and J by 4 bases, with 8 bases of the junction left unmatched. CDR1 and CDR2 from the germline V gene are LGHNA and YNFKEQ. The CDR3 runs 17 residues. CDR3 DNA sequence: TGTGCCAGCAGCCAAGACGATACAGGGACAGGAAATCAGCCCCAGCATTTT. Its translation is CASSQDDTGTGNQPQHF.

This clone was counted between two and nine times. V gene TRBV4-2 combines with J gene TRBJ2-7; TRBD1 might be the D (7 bases). CDR3 length: 17 amino acids. The V and J ends lost 0 bases and 6 bases respectively, with 21 bases between them. Germline V CDR1 and CDR2: LGHNA, YNFKEQ. This CDR3 is CASSQDQGGLGPREQYF. DNA for the CDR3: TGTGCCAGCAGCCAAGATCAGGGGGGTCTGGGGCCCCGCGAGCAGTACTTC.

This clone was counted a few times. The chain joins TRBV14 to TRBJ1-1; D is undetermined. Per germline, CDR1 SGHDN and CDR2 FVKESK. Trimming left V 2 bases short and J 8 bases short, with 12 bases between. This CDR3 is built from 13 residues. CDR3 nucleotides: TGTGCCAGCAGCCAACCAGATGCTGCCGAAGCTTTCTTT. It translates to CASSQPDAAEAFF.

The chain recombines TRBV4-2 with TRBJ2-1; 11 bases agree with TRBD2. J lost 9 bases, V lost 4 bases, and 11 bases had no gene match. The CDR3 loop spans 16 amino acids. CDR1 is LGHNA, CDR2 YNFKEQ, per germline. The chain's CDR3 is CASSPRLSGGASEQFF. CDR3 bases: TGTGCCAGCAGCCCGCGCCTTAGCGGGGGGGCCTCTGAGCAGTTCTTC.

This clone has a single count. The V gene is TRBV19, the J gene TRBJ2-7; 9 bases agree with TRBD1. CDR3 length equals 15 residues. Germline V lookup: CDR1 LNHDA, CDR2 SQIVND (reference sequence). J gave up 4 bases and V 3 bases, and 7 bases lay outside the gene matches. Here the CDR3 DNA reads TGTGCCAGTAGTATCCAGACAGGGGGGGGATACGAGCAGTACTTC. This codes for CASSIQTGGGYEQYF. The full variable domain, completed using reference TRBV19 and TRBJ2-7, is DGGITQSPKYLFRKEGQNVTLSCEQNLNHDAMYWYRQDPGQGLRLIYYSQIVNDFQKGDIAEGYSVSREKKESFPLTVTSAQKNPTAFYLCASSIQTGGGYEQYFGPGTRLTVT.